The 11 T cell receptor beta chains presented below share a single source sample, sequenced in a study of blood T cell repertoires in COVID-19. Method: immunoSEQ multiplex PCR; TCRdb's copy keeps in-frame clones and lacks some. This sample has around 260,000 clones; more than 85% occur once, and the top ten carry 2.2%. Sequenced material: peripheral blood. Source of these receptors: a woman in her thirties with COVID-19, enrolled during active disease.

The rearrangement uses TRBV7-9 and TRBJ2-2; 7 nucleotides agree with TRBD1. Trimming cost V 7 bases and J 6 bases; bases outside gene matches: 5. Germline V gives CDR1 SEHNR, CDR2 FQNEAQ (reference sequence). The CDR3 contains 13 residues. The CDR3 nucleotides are TGTGCCAGCACCCCGACAGGGTCCGGGGAGCTGTTTTTT. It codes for CASTPTGSGELFF.

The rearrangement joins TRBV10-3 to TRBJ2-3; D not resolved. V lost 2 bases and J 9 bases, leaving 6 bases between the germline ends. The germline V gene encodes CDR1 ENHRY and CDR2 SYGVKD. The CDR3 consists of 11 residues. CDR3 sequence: CAISEGQTQYF. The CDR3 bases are TGTGCCATCAGTGAGGGCCAAACGCAGTATTTT.

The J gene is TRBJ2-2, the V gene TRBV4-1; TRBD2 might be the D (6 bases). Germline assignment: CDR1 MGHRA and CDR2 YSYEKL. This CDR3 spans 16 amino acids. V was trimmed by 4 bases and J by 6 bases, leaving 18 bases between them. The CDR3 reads CASSPRLAIPAGELFF. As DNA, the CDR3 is TGCGCCAGCAGCCCACGTCTAGCGATTCCCGCCGGGGAGCTGTTTTTT.

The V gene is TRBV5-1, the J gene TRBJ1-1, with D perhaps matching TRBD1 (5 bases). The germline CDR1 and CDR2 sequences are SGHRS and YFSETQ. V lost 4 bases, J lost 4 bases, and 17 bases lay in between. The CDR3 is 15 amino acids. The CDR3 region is CASSPAGGFGTEAFF. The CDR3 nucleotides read TGCGCCAGCAGCCCGGCCGGGGGATTCGGCACTGAAGCTTTCTTT.

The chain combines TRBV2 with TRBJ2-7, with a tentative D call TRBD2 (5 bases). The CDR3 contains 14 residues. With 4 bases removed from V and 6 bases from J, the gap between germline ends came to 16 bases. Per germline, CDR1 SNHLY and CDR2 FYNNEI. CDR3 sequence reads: CASSAGISRGEQYF. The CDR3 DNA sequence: TGTGCCAGCAGTGCCGGGATTTCCAGAGGCGAGCAGTACTTC. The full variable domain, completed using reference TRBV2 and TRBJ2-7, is EPEVTQTPSHQVTQMGQEVILRCVPISNHLYFYWYRQILGQKVEFLVSFYNNEISEKSEIFDDQFSVERPDGSNFTLKIRSTKLEDSAMYFCASSAGISRGEQYFGPGTRLTVT.

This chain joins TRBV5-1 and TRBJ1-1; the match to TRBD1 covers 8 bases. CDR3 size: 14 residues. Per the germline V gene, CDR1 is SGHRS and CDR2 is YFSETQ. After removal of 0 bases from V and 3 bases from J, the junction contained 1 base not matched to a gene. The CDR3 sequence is CASSLEDRDTEAFF. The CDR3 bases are TGCGCCAGCAGCTTGGAGGACAGGGACACTGAAGCTTTCTTT.

The CDR3 region has the DNA TGTGCCACCAGCAGAGATCGGGGGGATGGCTACACCTTC. Translated: CATSRDRGDGYTF. The rearrangement links TRBV15 to TRBJ1-2; a weak D match, TRBD1 (5 bases). Germline V gene lookup returns CDR1 LNHNV and CDR2 YYDKDF (reference sequence). V dropped 0 bases and J dropped 6 bases, with 8 bases sitting between them. The CDR3 covers 13 residues.

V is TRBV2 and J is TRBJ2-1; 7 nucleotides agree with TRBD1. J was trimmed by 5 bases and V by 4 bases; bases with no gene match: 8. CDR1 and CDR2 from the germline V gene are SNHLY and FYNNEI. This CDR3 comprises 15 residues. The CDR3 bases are TGTGCCAGCAGTGCCAGACAGGGAAGGAACAATGAGCAGTTCTTC. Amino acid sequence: CASSARQGRNNEQFF.

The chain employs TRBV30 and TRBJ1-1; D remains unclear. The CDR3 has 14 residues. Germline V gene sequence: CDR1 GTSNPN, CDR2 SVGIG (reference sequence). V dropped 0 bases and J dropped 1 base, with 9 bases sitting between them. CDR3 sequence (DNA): TGTGCCTGGAGTGTACTCCGGTCGAACACTGAAGCTTTCTTT. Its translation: CAWSVLRSNTEAFF.

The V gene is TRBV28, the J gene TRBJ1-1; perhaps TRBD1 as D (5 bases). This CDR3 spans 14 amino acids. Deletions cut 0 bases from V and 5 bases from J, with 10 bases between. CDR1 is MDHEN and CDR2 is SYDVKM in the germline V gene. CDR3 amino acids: CASSLWGGGTEAFF. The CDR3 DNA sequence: TGTGCCAGCAGTTTATGGGGCGGGGGGACTGAAGCTTTCTTT.

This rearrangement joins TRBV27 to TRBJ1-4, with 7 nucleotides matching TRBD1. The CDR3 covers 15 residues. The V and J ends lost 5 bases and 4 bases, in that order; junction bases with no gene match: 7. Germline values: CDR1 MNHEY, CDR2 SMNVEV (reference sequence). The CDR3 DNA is TGTGCCAGCAGTCCCCGACAGGGTGGTAATGAAAAACTGTTTTTT. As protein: CASSPRQGGNEKLFF.